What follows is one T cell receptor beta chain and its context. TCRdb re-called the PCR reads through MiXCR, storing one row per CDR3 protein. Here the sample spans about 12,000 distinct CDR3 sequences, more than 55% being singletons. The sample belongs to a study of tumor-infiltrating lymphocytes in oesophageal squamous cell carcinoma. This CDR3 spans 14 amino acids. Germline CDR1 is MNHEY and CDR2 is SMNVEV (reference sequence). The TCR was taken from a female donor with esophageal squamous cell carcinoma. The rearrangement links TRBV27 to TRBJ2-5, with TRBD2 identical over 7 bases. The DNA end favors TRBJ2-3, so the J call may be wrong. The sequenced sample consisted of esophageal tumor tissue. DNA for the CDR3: TGTGCCAGCAGTTTAGGGGGGGGGAGGACCAAACAGTATTTT. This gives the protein CASSLGGGRTKQYF.